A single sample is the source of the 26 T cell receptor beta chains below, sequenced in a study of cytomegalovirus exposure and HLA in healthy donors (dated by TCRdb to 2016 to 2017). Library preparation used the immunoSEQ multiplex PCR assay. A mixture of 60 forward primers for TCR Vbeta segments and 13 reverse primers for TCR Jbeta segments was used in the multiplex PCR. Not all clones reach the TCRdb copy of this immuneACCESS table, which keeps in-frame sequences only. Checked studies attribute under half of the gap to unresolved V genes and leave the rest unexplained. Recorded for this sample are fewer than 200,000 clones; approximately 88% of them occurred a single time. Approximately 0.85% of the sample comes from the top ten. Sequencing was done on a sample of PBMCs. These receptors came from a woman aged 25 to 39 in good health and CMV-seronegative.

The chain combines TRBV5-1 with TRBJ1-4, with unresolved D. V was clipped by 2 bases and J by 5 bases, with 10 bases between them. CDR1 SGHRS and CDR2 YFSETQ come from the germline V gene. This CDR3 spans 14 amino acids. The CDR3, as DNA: TGCGCCAGCAGCTTTAGTCAACTAAATGAAAAACTGTTTTTT. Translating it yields CASSFSQLNEKLFF. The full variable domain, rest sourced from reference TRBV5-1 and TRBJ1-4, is KAGVTQTPRYLIKTRGQQVTLSCSPISGHRSVSWYQQTPGQGLQFLFEYFSETQRNKGNFPGRFSGRQFSNSRSEMNVSTLELGDSALYLCASSFSQLNEKLFFGSGTQLSVL.

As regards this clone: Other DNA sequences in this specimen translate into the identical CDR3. The CDR3, as DNA: TGTGCCAGCTCACCAGGCAGGGGGGAGACCCAGTACTTC. Translation: CASSPGRGETQYF. The chain links TRBV18 to TRBJ2-5, with TRBD1 matching over 7 bases. This CDR3 is 13 amino acids long. V dropped 2 bases and J dropped 5; count of bases not matched to a gene: 2. Germline assignment: CDR1 KGHSH and CDR2 LQKENI.

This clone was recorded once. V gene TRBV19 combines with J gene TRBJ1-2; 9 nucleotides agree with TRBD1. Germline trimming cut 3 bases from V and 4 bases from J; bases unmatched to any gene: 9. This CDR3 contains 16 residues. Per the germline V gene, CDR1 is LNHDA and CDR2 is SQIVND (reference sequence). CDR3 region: CASSMVPDRGRYGYTF. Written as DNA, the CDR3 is TGTGCCAGTAGTATGGTCCCGGACAGGGGACGCTATGGCTACACCTTC.

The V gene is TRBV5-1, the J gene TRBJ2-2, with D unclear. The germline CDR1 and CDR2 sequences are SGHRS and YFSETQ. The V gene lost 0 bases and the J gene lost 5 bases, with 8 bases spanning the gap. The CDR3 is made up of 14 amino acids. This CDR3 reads CASSLGHQTGELFF. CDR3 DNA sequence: TGCGCCAGCAGCTTGGGACACCAAACCGGGGAGCTGTTTTTT.

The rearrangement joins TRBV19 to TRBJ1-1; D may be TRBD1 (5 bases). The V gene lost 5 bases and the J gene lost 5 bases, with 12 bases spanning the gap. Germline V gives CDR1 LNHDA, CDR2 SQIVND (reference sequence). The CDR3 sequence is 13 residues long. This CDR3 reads CASSRQGGTEAFF. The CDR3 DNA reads TGTGCCAGTAGTCGTCAGGGAGGGACTGAAGCTTTCTTT.

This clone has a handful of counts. The CDR3 nucleotides read TGTGCCAGCTCCCTCGACAGGGTCGACGAGCAGTACTTC. Its translation is CASSLDRVDEQYF. The chain carries TRBV19 and TRBJ2-7; TRBD1 matches at 7 bases. With 9 bases clipped from V and 5 bases from J, the junction kept 10 bases outside the gene matches. This CDR3 is built from 13 residues. Germline loops: CDR1 LNHDA, CDR2 SQIVND (reference sequence).

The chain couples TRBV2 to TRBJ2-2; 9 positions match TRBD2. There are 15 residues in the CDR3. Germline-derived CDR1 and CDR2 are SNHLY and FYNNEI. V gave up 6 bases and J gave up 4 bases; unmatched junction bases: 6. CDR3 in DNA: TGTGCCAGCAGCGGGACTAGCTTAGGCACCGGGGAGCTGTTTTTT. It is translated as CASSGTSLGTGELFF.

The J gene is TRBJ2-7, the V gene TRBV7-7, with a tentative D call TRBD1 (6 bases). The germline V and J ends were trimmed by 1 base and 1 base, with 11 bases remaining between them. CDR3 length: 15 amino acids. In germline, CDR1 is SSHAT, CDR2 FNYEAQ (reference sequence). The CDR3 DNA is TGTGCCAGCAGCTTAGGGGCAGGGGCATCCTACGAGCAGTACTTC. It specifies CASSLGAGASYEQYF.

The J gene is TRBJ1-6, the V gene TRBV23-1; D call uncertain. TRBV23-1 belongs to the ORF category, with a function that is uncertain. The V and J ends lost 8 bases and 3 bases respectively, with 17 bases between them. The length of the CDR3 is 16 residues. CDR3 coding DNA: TGCGCCAGCCCATCGACTCGAGGCGTCTATAATTCACCCCTCCACTTT. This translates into CASPSTRGVYNSPLHF.

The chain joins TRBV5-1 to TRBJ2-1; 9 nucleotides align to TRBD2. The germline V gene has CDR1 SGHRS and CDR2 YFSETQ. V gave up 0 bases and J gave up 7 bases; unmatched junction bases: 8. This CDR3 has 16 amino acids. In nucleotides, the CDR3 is TGCGCCAGCAGCTTGGCCCCAGCGGGAGGAAGGAATGAGCAGTTCTTC. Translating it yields CASSLAPAGGRNEQFF.

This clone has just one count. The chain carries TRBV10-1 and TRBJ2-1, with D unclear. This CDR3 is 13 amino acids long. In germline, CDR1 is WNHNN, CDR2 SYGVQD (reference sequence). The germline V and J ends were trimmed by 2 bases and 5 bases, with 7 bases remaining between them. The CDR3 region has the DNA TGCGCCAGCAGTGAGCACATAAACAATGAGCAGTTCTTC. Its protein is CASSEHINNEQFF.

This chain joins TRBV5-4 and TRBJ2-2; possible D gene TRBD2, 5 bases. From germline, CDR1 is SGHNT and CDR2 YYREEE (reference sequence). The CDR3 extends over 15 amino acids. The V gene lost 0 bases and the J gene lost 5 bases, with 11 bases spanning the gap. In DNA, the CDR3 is TGTGCCAGCAGCTTGGGAGGGATGGGTACCGGGGAGCTGTTTTTT. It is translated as CASSLGGMGTGELFF.

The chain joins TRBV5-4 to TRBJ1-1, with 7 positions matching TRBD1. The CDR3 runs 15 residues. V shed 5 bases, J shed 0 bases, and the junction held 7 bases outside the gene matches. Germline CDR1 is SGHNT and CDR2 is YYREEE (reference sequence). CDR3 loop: CASSLGTGVNTEAFF. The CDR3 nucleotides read TGTGCCAGCAGTTTAGGAACAGGGGTGAACACTGAAGCTTTCTTT.

The DNA of the CDR3 is TGTGCCAGCAGCTTGGGCGGGAGGGGAGCCTACGAGCAGTACTTC. Translated: CASSLGGRGAYEQYF. V gene TRBV5-4 combines with J gene TRBJ2-7; 9 nucleotides agree with TRBD2. The germline CDR1 and CDR2 sequences are SGHNT and YYREEE (reference sequence). After removal of 0 bases from V and 2 bases from J, the junction contained 3 bases not matched to a gene. CDR3 size: 15 residues.

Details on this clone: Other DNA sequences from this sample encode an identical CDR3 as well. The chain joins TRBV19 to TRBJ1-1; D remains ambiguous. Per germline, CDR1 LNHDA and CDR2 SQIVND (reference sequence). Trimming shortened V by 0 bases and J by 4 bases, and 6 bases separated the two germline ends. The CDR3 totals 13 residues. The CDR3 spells CASSIDRGTEAFF. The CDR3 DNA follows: TGTGCCAGTAGTATAGATCGGGGCACTGAAGCTTTCTTT.

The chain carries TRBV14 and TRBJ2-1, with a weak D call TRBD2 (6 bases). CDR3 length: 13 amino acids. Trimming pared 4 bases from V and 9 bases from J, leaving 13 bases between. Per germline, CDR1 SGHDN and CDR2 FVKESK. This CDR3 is CASSPLLATEQFF. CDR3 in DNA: TGTGCCAGCAGCCCGTTACTAGCAACTGAGCAGTTCTTC.

The CDR3 is CASSIGGQGVREQYF. CDR3 in DNA: TGTGCCAGTAGTATAGGCGGACAGGGAGTTCGCGAGCAGTACTTC. The genes are TRBV19 and TRBJ2-7, with TRBD1 matching over 8 bases. The CDR3 extends over 15 amino acids. Germline values: CDR1 LNHDA, CDR2 SQIVND (reference sequence). J lost 6 bases, V lost 1 base, and 8 bases had no gene match.

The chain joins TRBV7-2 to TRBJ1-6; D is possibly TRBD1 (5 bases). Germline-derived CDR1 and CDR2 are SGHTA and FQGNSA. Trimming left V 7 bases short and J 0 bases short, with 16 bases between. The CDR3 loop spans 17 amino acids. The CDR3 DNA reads TGTGCCAGCAACCCGGGGGGGGGAAGCTCCTATAATTCACCCCTCCACTTT. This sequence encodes CASNPGGGSSYNSPLHF. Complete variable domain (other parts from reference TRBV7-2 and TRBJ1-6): GAGVSQSPSNKVTEKGKDVELRCDPISGHTALYWYRQSLGQGLEFLIYFQGNSAPDKSGLPSDRFSAERTGGSVSTLTIQRTQQEDSAVYLCASNPGGGSSYNSPLHFGNGTRLTVT.

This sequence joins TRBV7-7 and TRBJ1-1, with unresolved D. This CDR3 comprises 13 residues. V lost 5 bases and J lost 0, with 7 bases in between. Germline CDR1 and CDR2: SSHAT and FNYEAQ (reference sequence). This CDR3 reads CASSPAVNTEAFF. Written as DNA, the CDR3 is TGTGCCAGCAGCCCCGCGGTGAACACTGAAGCTTTCTTT.

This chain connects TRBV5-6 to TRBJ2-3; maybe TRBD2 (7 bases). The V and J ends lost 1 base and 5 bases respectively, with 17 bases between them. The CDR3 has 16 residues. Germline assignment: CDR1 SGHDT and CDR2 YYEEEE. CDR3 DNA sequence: TGTGCCAGCAGCTTGATGGGGGGGCAAGGTCGAGATACGCAGTATTTT. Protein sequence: CASSLMGGQGRDTQYF.

CDR3: CASSEDGELGYTF. DNA for the CDR3: TGTGCCAGCAGTGAAGACGGAGAGCTGGGCTACACCTTC. V is TRBV2 and J is TRBJ1-2, with D hard to call. The CDR3 is 13 residues long. In germline, CDR1 is SNHLY, CDR2 FYNNEI. V dropped 1 base and J dropped 8 bases, with 11 bases sitting between them.

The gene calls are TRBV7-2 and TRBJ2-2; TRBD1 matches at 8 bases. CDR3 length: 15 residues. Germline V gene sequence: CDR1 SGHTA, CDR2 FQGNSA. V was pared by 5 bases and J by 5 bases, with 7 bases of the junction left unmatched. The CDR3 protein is CASSQRTGRTGELFF. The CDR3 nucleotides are TGTGCCAGCAGCCAACGGACAGGGAGGACCGGGGAGCTGTTTTTT.

This CDR3 reads CASSLNQGDMGEKLFF. CDR3 in DNA: TGCGCCAGCAGCTTGAATCAGGGGGATATGGGTGAAAAACTGTTTTTT. The chain links TRBV5-1 to TRBJ1-4, with TRBD1 identical over 7 bases. The CDR3 is 16 residues long. The germline gives CDR1 SGHRS, CDR2 YFSETQ. J gave up 7 bases and V 1 base, and 10 bases lay outside the gene matches.

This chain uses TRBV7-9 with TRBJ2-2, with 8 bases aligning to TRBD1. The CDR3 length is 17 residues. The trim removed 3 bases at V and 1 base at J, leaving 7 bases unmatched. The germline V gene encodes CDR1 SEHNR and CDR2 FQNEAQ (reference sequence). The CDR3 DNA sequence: TGTGCCAGCAGCTTCCTAGGACAGGGCGAGAACACCGGGGAGCTGTTTTTT. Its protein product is CASSFLGQGENTGELFF.

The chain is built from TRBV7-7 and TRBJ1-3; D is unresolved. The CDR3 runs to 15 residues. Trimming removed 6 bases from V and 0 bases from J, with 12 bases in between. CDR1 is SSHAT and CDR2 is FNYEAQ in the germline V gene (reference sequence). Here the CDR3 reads CASSTGGGSGNTIYF. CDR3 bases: TGTGCCAGCAGTACCGGCGGCGGCTCTGGAAACACCATATATTTT.

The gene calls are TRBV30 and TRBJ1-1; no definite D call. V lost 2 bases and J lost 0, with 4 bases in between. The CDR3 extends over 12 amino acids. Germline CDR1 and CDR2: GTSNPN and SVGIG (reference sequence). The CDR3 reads CAWSPVNTEAFF. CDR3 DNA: TGTGCCTGGAGTCCGGTGAACACTGAAGCTTTCTTT.